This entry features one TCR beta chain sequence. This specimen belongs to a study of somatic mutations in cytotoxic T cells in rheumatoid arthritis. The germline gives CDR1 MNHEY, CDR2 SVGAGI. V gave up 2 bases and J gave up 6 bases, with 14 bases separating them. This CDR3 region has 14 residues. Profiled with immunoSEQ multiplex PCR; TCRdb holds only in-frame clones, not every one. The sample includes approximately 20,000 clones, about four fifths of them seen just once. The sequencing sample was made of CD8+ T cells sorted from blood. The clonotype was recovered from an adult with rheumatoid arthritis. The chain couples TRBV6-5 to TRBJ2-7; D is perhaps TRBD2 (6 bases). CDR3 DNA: TGTGCCAGCAGTTACAGTCTGGGGACTTCCGAGCAGTACTTC. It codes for CASSYSLGTSEQYF.